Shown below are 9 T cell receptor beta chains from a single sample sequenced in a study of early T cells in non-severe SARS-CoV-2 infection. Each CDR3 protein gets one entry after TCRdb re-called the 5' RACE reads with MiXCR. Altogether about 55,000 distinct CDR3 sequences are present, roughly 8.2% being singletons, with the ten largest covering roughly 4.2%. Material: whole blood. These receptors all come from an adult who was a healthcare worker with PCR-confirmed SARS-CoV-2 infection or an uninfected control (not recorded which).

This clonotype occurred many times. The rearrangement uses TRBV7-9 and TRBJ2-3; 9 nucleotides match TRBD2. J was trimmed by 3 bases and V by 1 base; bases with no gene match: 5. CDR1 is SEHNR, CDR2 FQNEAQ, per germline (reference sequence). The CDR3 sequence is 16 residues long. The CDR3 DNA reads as TGTGCCAGCAGCTTAGGACTAGCGGTGGCAACAGATACGCAGTATTTT. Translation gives CASSLGLAVATDTQYF.

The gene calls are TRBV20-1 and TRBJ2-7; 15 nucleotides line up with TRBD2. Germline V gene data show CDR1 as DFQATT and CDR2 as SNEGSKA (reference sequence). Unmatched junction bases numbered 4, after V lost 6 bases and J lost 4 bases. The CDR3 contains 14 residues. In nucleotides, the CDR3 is TGCAGTGCGAGGACTAGCGGGAGGGAGTACGAGCAGTACTTC. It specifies CSARTSGREYEQYF.

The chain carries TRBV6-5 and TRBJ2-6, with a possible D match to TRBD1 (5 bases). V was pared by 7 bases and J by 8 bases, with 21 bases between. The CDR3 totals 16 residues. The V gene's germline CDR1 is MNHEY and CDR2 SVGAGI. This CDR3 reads CASTRIRPRVSNVLTF. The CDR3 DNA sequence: TGTGCCAGCACCCGTATCCGACCCAGGGTATCCAACGTCCTGACTTTC.

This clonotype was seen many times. The CDR3 loop reads CASSLNPGRGETQYF. CDR3 sequence (DNA): TGTGCCAGCAGCCTAAACCCCGGACGCGGGGAGACCCAGTACTTC. This chain uses TRBV7-2 with TRBJ2-5, with a weak D call TRBD2 (5 bases). Trimming took off 5 bases at V and 5 bases at J, with 18 bases between the two ends. Germline CDR1 SGHTA, CDR2 FQGNSA. CDR3 length: 15 amino acids.

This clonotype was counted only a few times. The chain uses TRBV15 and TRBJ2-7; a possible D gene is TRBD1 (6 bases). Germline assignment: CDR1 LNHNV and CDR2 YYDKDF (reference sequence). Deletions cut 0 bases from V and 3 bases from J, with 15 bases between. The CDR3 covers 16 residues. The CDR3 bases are TGTGCCACCAGCAGAGAAATTTCCAGGGGCAGCTACGAGCAGTACTTC. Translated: CATSREISRGSYEQYF.

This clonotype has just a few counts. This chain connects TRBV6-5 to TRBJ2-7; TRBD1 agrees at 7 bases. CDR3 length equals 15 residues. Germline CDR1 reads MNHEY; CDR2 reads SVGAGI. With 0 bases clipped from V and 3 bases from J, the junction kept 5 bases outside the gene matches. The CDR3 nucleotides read TGTGCCAGCAGTTACTCGCGAACAGGGGTCTACGAGCAGTACTTC. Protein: CASSYSRTGVYEQYF.

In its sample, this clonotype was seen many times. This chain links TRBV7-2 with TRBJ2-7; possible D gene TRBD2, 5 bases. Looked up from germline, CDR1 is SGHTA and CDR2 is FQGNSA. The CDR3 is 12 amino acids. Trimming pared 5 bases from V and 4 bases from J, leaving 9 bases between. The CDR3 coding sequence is TGTGCCAGCAGCCATGGGAGTTACGAGCAGTACTTC. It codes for CASSHGSYEQYF.

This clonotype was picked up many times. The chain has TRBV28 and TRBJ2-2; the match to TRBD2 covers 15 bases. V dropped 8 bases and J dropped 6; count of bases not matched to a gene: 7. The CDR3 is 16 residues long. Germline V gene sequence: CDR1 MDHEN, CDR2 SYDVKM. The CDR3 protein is CASVGLAGGHPGELFF. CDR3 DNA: TGTGCCAGCGTAGGACTAGCGGGAGGGCACCCCGGGGAGCTGTTTTTT. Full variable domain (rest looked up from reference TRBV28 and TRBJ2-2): DVKVTQSSRYLVKRTGEKVFLECVQDMDHENMFWYRQDPGLGLRLIYFSYDVKMKEKGDIPEGYSVSREKKERFSLILESASTNQTSMYLCASVGLAGGHPGELFFGEGSRLTVL.

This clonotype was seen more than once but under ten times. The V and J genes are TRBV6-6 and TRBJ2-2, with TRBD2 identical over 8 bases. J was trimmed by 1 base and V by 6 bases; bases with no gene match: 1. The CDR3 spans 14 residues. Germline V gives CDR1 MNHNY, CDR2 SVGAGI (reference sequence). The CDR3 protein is CASRAGVNTGELFF. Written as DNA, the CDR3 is TGTGCCAGCAGAGCGGGAGTGAACACCGGGGAGCTGTTTTTT.